These T cell receptor beta chains were read from a single sample in a study of blood T cell repertoires in COVID-19. Libraries were prepared by immunoSEQ multiplex PCR; TCRdb keeps only in-frame clonotypes and omits some of them. The sample includes about 200,000 clones, over 80% of them seen just once. Sample: PBMCs or T cells enriched from blood (not recorded which). The receptors here all came from a man aged 30 to 45 who had recovered from COVID-19. CDR3s leave out the opening cysteine and the closing phenylalanine or tryptophan.

>TRBV19
ASSIKGQNTEAF
>TRBV11-2
ASSATGTSIYEQY
>TRBV6-2/TRBV6-3
ASSYPTRKTRPDRGEQY
>TRBV12-3/TRBV12-4
ASSRLGRQF
>TRBV28
ASSLPDRVTNGYT
>TRBV27
ASSLGAMGNQPQH
>TRBV29-1
SVEFHEAF
>TRBV5-1
ASSLASGQGYGNTIY
>TRBV24-1
ATRRPGDTGELF
>TRBV9
ASSPRGGTYNEQF
>TRBV30
ACSGGTEAF
>TRBV27
ASSLRAGGAGTNYGYT
>TRBV27
ASSLTGTGGTQPQH
>TRBV7-2
ASRRTGAETQY
>TRBV5-1
ASSTGTSGGSSYNEQF
>TRBV27
ASSFIQGSNSPLH
>TRBV7-8
ASSLSGVDQPQH
>TRBV11-2
ASRRPGQAKETQY
>TRBV3-1/TRBV3-2
ASSSGAGELF
>TRBV3-1/TRBV3-2
ASSQDEGQERRRRLDGYT
>TRBV29-1
SVEGLASGSTYEQY
>TRBV10-3
AISGTSATDTQY
>TRBV7-9
ASSNSGKSYEQY
>TRBV10-2
ASSDRQALSGNTIY
>TRBV5-5
ASSPGARSGMNTEAF
>TRBV19
ASSIGTSGSPTQY
>TRBV7-9
ASSLGGRSRGSTDTQY
>TRBV19
ASSIDPYTGELF